This is a list of T cell receptor beta chains from one sample in a study of OX40 agonist ivuxolimab in advanced cancers. Clones were sequenced by immunoSEQ multiplex PCR, and TCRdb holds only the in-frame ones, with some missing. The sample lists under 40,000 clones, approximately 80% occurring once. Sequences were derived from CD4+ or CD8+ T cells sorted from blood, sampled in a trial of the OX40 agonist ivuxolimab. The receptors stem from an adult with an advanced solid tumor such as melanoma, head and neck, liver or kidney cancer. The conserved cysteine and the conserved F or W are not part of the CDR3 here. The D gene is left open where the match is weak.

J | D | V | CDR3
TRBJ2-2 | - | TRBV28 | ASSPAHFTGELF
TRBJ1-1 | TRBD1 | TRBV10-2 | ASSFDRGSEAF
TRBJ2-2 | TRBD2 | TRBV5-1 | ASSTGTSGTLRVGTGELF
TRBJ2-2 | - | TRBV6-5 | ASRSENTGELF
TRBJ2-3 | - | TRBV4-1 | ASSLDGGASDTQY
TRBJ2-3 | - | TRBV7-9 | ASSLGGSLSDTQY
TRBJ2-7 | - | TRBV7-9 | ASSSRGPDEQY
TRBJ1-5 | TRBD1 | TRBV5-5 | ASSRTGPGNQPQH
TRBJ2-7 | TRBD2 | TRBV18 | ASSPRGTSGSYEQY
TRBJ1-2 | TRBD1 | TRBV4-1 | ASSQAGTGSNYGYT
TRBJ1-2 | - | TRBV7-6 | ASSTGGANYGYT
TRBJ1-1 | - | TRBV29-1 | SVDPGEGNTEAF
TRBJ2-7 | - | TRBV6-5 | ASSLIPQGPEQY
TRBJ1-2 | - | TRBV7-9 | ASSPDRPNYGYT
TRBJ2-3 | TRBD2 | TRBV7-8 | ASSNPYSGGAGDTQY
TRBJ2-3 | TRBD2 | TRBV30 | AWSVIFRLAGARALTDTQY
TRBJ2-3 | TRBD2 | TRBV18 | ASSPSGIGDTQY
TRBJ2-7 | - | TRBV28 | ASTWGGATEEQY
TRBJ2-1 | TRBD2 | TRBV27 | ASSPQLAGGPSSYNEQF
TRBJ2-1 | TRBD2 | TRBV9 | ASSVLAGLYNEQF
TRBJ1-6 | - | TRBV5-1 | ASSPREGNSPLH
TRBJ2-3 | - | TRBV6-1 | ASRETGTDTQY
TRBJ2-1 | - | TRBV7-9 | ASSSPGQGCEQF
TRBJ2-7 | - | TRBV19 | ASSNGHEQY
TRBJ2-3 | TRBD1 | TRBV5-1 | ASSPGGVGDTQY
TRBJ2-6 | TRBD1 | TRBV2 | ASSLRSGTGLSGSGANVLT
TRBJ2-2 | - | TRBV2 | ASSPLLKGTGELF
TRBJ1-1 | TRBD1 | TRBV5-4 | ASSLTDRGQGEAF
TRBJ1-2 | TRBD1 | TRBV4-2 | ASSQDPTGQYGYT
TRBJ1-5 | - | TRBV5-4 | ASSQGGRGPQH
TRBJ2-2 | - | TRBV14 | ASSQAGWTGELF
TRBJ2-7 | - | TRBV28 | ASSTRGGSSYEQY
TRBJ1-1 | - | TRBV7-3 | ASSLSVNTEAF
TRBJ2-1 | TRBD2 | TRBV4-1 | ASSQPLAGPLYNEQF
TRBJ1-1 | - | TRBV10-3 | AISARVRTEAF
TRBJ1-4 | - | TRBV5-4 | ASSDRASGPREKLF
TRBJ1-2 | - | TRBV6-5 | ASSYSGANYGYT
TRBJ2-1 | - | TRBV7-3 | ASSYYGRGSEQF
TRBJ2-5 | TRBD2 | TRBV19 | ASTRKRGSPVETQY
TRBJ1-3 | TRBD1 | TRBV9 | ASSVANPDRGGNTIY
TRBJ2-1 | - | TRBV5-1 | ASGRGGSYNEQF
TRBJ2-7 | - | TRBV10-3 | ATGPASYEQY
TRBJ2-3 | - | TRBV6-1 | ASSEGYTQY
TRBJ1-1 | - | TRBV28 | ASRYNTEAF
TRBJ1-1 | - | TRBV6-6 | ASSYAGRTEAF
TRBJ2-7 | - | TRBV6-5 | ASSYRADLSSEQY